This T cell receptor beta chain was identified during a study of cytomegalovirus exposure and HLA in healthy donors. The validation cohort, a group of over a hundred subjects, included the donors and was separate from the approximately 660-subject first cohort. Assay used: immunoSEQ multiplex PCR; TCRdb lists only in-frame clones, some missing. The sample has roughly 180,000 clones, about 89% seen once. Whole-study findings and limits: Most TCR sequences were rare, but some public TCRs occurred in many donors.

The V and J ends lost 5 bases and 4 bases, in that order; junction bases with no gene match: 4. The CDR3 spans 15 residues. Germline V gives CDR1 SGHAT, CDR2 FQDESV (reference sequence). Comments on this clone: The antigen is undetermined.

Sequencing used PBMCs. The origin of this receptor is a man younger than 40 in good health and CMV-seropositive. The V call is TRBV11-1, the J call TRBJ2-1, with TRBD2 matching 11 bases. The CDR3 DNA follows: TGTGCCAGCAGCCCTCGACTAGCGGGATACAATGAGCAGTTCTTC. Its translation is CASSPRLAGYNEQFF.